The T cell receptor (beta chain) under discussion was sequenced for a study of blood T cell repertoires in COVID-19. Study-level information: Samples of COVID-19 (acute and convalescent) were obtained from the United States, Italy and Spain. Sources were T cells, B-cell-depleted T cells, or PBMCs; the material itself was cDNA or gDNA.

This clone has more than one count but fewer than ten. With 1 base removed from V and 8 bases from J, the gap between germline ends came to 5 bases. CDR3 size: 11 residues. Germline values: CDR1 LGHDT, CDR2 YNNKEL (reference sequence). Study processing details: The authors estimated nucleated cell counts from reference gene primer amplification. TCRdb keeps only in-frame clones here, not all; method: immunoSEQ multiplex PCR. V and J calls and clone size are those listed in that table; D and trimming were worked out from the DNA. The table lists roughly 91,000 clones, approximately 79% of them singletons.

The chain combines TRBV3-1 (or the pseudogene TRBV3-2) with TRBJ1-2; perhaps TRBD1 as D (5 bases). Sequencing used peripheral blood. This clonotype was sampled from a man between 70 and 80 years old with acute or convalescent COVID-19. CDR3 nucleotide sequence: TGTGCCAGCAGCCAAGGACAGGGCTACACCTTC. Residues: CASSQGQGYTF.